Shown below are 28 T cell receptor beta chains from a single sample sequenced in a study of synovial regulatory T cells in juvenile arthritis. Assay used: immunoSEQ multiplex PCR; TCRdb lists only in-frame clones, some missing. Its table records some 7,000 clones. Specimen: Treg cells from blood. Subset specified: remaining (HLA-DR-negative) circulating blood Treg cells. The receptors come from a donor between 2 and 29 years old with juvenile idiopathic arthritis.

The V and J genes are TRBV7-2 and TRBJ2-2; the TCRdb call, TRBD1, lacks DNA for checking. The CDR3 has 13 amino acids. No coding sequence is recorded. Germline V gene sequence: CDR1 SGHTA, CDR2 FQGNSA. This chain's CDR3 is CASSTGGKGELFF. The full variable domain, rest sourced from reference TRBV7-2 and TRBJ2-2, is GAGVSQSPSNKVTEKGKDVELRCDPISGHTALYWYRQSLGQGLEFLIYFQGNSAPDKSGLPSDRFSAERTGGSVSTLTIQRTQQEDSAVYLCASSTGGKGELFFGEGSRLTVL.

The chain employs TRBV18 and TRBJ1-1. This CDR3 region has 13 residues. No nucleotide data were recorded. Germline CDR1 KGHSH, CDR2 LQKENI. CDR3 region: CASSLIGQTEAFF.

The V gene is TRBV6-5, the J gene TRBJ1-1. This CDR3 is built from 11 residues. No DNA appears here. The germline gives CDR1 MNHEY, CDR2 SVGAGI. The CDR3: CASSYRAKAFF.

The chain employs TRBV19 and TRBJ2-2; the D call of TRBD2 rests on TCRdb alone, since no DNA is present to check it. Germline values: CDR1 LNHDA, CDR2 SQIVND (reference sequence). CDR3 length: 12 amino acids. The protein alone is recorded here. CDR3 protein: CASSTLTGELFF.

The gene calls are TRBV28 and TRBJ1-1; TCRdb's assignment of TRBD1 cannot be checked, as there is no DNA. CDR3 size: 13 residues. DNA for this receptor is not on file. Germline CDR1 MDHEN, CDR2 SYDVKM. The CDR3: CASSFLGLREAFF. The variable domain in full, completed from reference TRBV28 and TRBJ1-1, reads DVKVTQSSRYLVKRTGEKVFLECVQDMDHENMFWYRQDPGLGLRLIYFSYDVKMKEKGDIPEGYSVSREKKERFSLILESASTNQTSMYLCASSFLGLREAFFGQGTRLTVV.

The J gene is TRBJ2-1, the V gene TRBV25-1; TCRdb reports TRBD2, a call that lacks DNA to check it against. Per germline, CDR1 MGHDK and CDR2 SYGVNS. This CDR3 spans 14 amino acids. The coding DNA is unavailable. The CDR3 loop reads CASSMSSGDNEQFF. The complete variable domain, with remaining parts taken from reference TRBV25-1 and TRBJ2-1, reads EADIYQTPRYLVIGTGKKITLECSQTMGHDKMYWYQQDPGMELHLIHYSYGVNSTEKGDLSSESTVSRIRTEHFPLTLESARPSHTSQYLCASSMSSGDNEQFFGPGTRLTVL.

The chain links TRBV7-6 to TRBJ2-2; the D gene TCRdb calls, TRBD2, cannot be checked with no DNA. Germline V lookup: CDR1 SGHVS, CDR2 FNYEAQ. CDR3 size: 18 residues. No DNA accompanies this entry. The chain's CDR3 is CASSLIAGGPPSTGELFF.

The gene calls are TRBV30 and TRBJ2-1; without DNA, the TCRdb call of TRBD1 cannot be checked. CDR1 is GTSNPN, CDR2 SVGIG, per germline (reference sequence). CDR3 length: 14 residues. DNA for this receptor is not on file. CDR3 residues: CAWSVLGGYNEQFF.

CDR3 amino acids: CASKEQGFSGELFF. The chain uses TRBV19 and TRBJ2-2; there is no DNA to check the TCRdb D call of TRBD1. Germline V lookup: CDR1 LNHDA, CDR2 SQIVND (reference sequence). This CDR3 contains 14 residues. There is no recorded DNA.

The V and J genes are TRBV30 and TRBJ1-2. Germline V gives CDR1 GTSNPN, CDR2 SVGIG (reference sequence). The CDR3 covers 15 residues. Nucleotide data are not available. CDR3 amino acids: CAWRGNRLGRYGYTF.

The chain joins TRBV18 to TRBJ2-4; the D call of TRBD2 rests on TCRdb alone, since no DNA is present to check it. Germline CDR1 KGHSH, CDR2 LQKENI. The CDR3 has 18 residues. There is no recorded DNA. The CDR3 loop is CASSSGVVRERGKNIQYF.

The chain uses TRBV11-2 and TRBJ2-1; the D gene TCRdb calls, TRBD2, cannot be checked with no DNA. This CDR3 region has 19 residues. No DNA is recorded. CDR1 is SGHAT, CDR2 FQNNGV, per germline. The CDR3 region is CASSRNQRVSSSSYNEQFF. Complete variable domain (other parts from reference TRBV11-2 and TRBJ2-1): EAGVAQSPRYKIIEKRQSVAFWCNPISGHATLYWYQQILGQGPKLLIQFQNNGVVDDSQLPKDRFSAERLKGVDSTLKIQPAKLEDSAVYLCASSRNQRVSSSSYNEQFFGPGTRLTVL.

V is TRBV29-1 and J is TRBJ1-2; TCRdb picks TRBD1, but there is no DNA to check that call. The V gene's germline CDR1 is SQVTM and CDR2 ANQGSEA. The CDR3 is 14 residues long. Nucleotide data are not available. CDR3 region: CSVEGLAGAYGYTF.

The chain combines TRBV12-5 with TRBJ2-1; TCRdb designates TRBD2, a call that cannot be tested without DNA. The CDR3 runs 14 residues. No nucleotide data were recorded. Germline V gene lookup returns CDR1 LGHNT and CDR2 FRNRAP. The CDR3 spells CASGPANSYNEQFF.

The J gene is TRBJ1-2, the V gene TRBV10-1. The CDR3 contains 13 residues. The nucleotide record is missing. CDR1 and CDR2 from the germline V gene are WNHNN and SYGVQD (reference sequence). This chain's CDR3 is CASSTRKTYGYTF.

This chain links TRBV9 with TRBJ2-1; the D call from TCRdb, TRBD2, cannot be confirmed without DNA. This CDR3 region has 15 residues. There is no recorded DNA. Germline CDR1 and CDR2: SGDLS and YYNGEE. CDR3 loop: CASSVDSSGTNEQFF. Looking up the rest from reference TRBV9 and TRBJ2-1 gives the full variable domain: DSGVTQTPKHLITATGQRVTLRCSPRSGDLSVYWYQQSLDQGLQFLIQYYNGEERAKGNILERFSAQQFPDLHSELNLSSLELGDSALYFCASSVDSSGTNEQFFGPGTRLTVL.

The chain carries TRBV29-1 and TRBJ2-7; without DNA, the TCRdb call of TRBD2 cannot be checked. The CDR3 is made up of 14 amino acids. No DNA is listed. The germline gives CDR1 SQVTM, CDR2 ANQGSEA. This CDR3 reads CSAAGTSDSYEQYF.

The rearrangement uses TRBV5-6 and TRBJ2-1; the D call from TCRdb, TRBD2, cannot be confirmed without DNA. CDR3 size: 12 residues. DNA was not recorded. CDR1 and CDR2 from the germline V gene are SGHDT and YYEEEE. CDR3: CASSFRYNEQFF.

The chain recombines TRBV7-2 with TRBJ2-3; TCRdb's D call, TRBD2, is unchecked because there is no DNA. There are 14 residues in the CDR3. No nucleotide data were recorded. Germline-derived CDR1 and CDR2 are SGHTA and FQGNSA. The CDR3 here is CASSLGYYLDTQYF. Complete variable domain (other parts from reference TRBV7-2 and TRBJ2-3): GAGVSQSPSNKVTEKGKDVELRCDPISGHTALYWYRQSLGQGLEFLIYFQGNSAPDKSGLPSDRFSAERTGGSVSTLTIQRTQQEDSAVYLCASSLGYYLDTQYFGPGTRLTVL.

The J gene is TRBJ2-7, the V gene TRBV6-1; TCRdb reports TRBD2, a call that lacks DNA to check it against. Germline V gives CDR1 MNHNS, CDR2 SASEGT. The CDR3 has 14 amino acids. No DNA is given. CDR3 loop: CASSALAISYEQYF.

The V gene is TRBV19, the J gene TRBJ1-5. Germline V gives CDR1 LNHDA, CDR2 SQIVND (reference sequence). The CDR3 contains 14 residues. Nucleotide data are not available. The chain's CDR3 is CASSIFGGSQPQHF.

The chain has TRBV19 and TRBJ2-7. The germline gives CDR1 LNHDA, CDR2 SQIVND (reference sequence). This CDR3 spans 11 amino acids. There is no recorded DNA. This chain's CDR3 is CASRRGVEQYF.

Measured by frequency, this clone is medium-sized (0.01 to 0.1%). The chain is built from TRBV5-4 and TRBJ2-5. CDR3 length: 13 amino acids. A DNA sequence was not provided. Germline V gene lookup returns CDR1 SGHNT and CDR2 YYREEE (reference sequence). CDR3 in amino acids: CASSLGGKETQYF.

The rearrangement links TRBV28 to TRBJ1-1; TCRdb selects TRBD1, and the lack of DNA leaves this call unchecked. This CDR3 is built from 12 residues. No DNA is recorded. Germline V gene sequence: CDR1 MDHEN, CDR2 SYDVKM. The CDR3 protein is CASSFRQGKAFF. The full variable domain, rest sourced from reference TRBV28 and TRBJ1-1, is DVKVTQSSRYLVKRTGEKVFLECVQDMDHENMFWYRQDPGLGLRLIYFSYDVKMKEKGDIPEGYSVSREKKERFSLILESASTNQTSMYLCASSFRQGKAFFGQGTRLTVV.

The chain carries TRBV7-8 and TRBJ2-5; TCRdb selects TRBD2, and the lack of DNA leaves this call unchecked. The CDR3 consists of 11 residues. The DNA is unrecorded. Germline V CDR1 and CDR2: SGHVS, FQNEAQ. CDR3 in amino acids: CASSFMETQYF.

V gene TRBV12-5 combines with J gene TRBJ2-1; the TCRdb call, TRBD1, lacks DNA for checking. CDR3 size: 17 residues. A DNA sequence was not provided. Germline V gives CDR1 LGHNT, CDR2 FRNRAP. The CDR3 reads CASGLVRPDRSYNEQFF.

V and J are TRBV6-5 and TRBJ2-7. Germline CDR1 MNHEY, CDR2 SVGAGI. This CDR3 region has 15 residues. No coding sequence is recorded. The CDR3 protein is CASSYSPMFSREQYF.

The CDR3: CASSQLPQVNTEAFF. The gene calls are TRBV4-1 and TRBJ1-1. The CDR3 is made up of 15 amino acids. No DNA was logged. Germline V CDR1 and CDR2: MGHRA, YSYEKL.